What follows are 12 T cell receptor beta chains derived from one specimen sequenced in a study of control samples from healthy donors and cancer patients. Profiled with immunoSEQ multiplex PCR; TCRdb holds only in-frame clones, not every one. Among some 150,000 clones listed, roughly 91% were seen once. The source material was blood. All receptors come from a woman between 25 and 40 years old in good health.

On this clone itself: The same CDR3 can be traced to other DNA sequences in this sample. The chain is built from TRBV5-4 and TRBJ2-7, with D hard to call. The CDR3 extends over 11 amino acids. The germline V gene encodes CDR1 SGHNT and CDR2 YYREEE (reference sequence). V lost 2 bases to trimming and J lost 4 bases, with 4 bases between them. The CDR3 loop is CASSLGYEQYF. The DNA for the CDR3 is TGTGCCAGCAGCTTAGGATACGAGCAGTACTTC.

This chain links TRBV7-9 with TRBJ1-4; 9 bases align to TRBD1. This CDR3 is built from 15 residues. Unmatched junction bases numbered 9, after V lost 5 bases and J lost 8 bases. Germline values: CDR1 SEHNR, CDR2 FQNEAQ (reference sequence). The CDR3 DNA reads as TGTGCCAGCAGCCAAGTCGGGACAGGGAACGAAAAACTGTTTTTT. It yields the protein CASSQVGTGNEKLFF.

This rearrangement joins TRBV28 to TRBJ1-5; 7 nucleotides line up with TRBD1. The V and J ends lost 7 bases and 2 bases, in that order; junction bases with no gene match: 8. This CDR3 is 15 amino acids long. Germline V gene data show CDR1 as MDHEN and CDR2 as SYDVKM. The CDR3 loop reads CASIPGTVGNQPQHF. DNA for the CDR3: TGTGCCAGCATCCCGGGGACAGTGGGCAATCAGCCCCAGCATTTT.

This chain joins TRBV19 and TRBJ2-1, with a weak D call TRBD2 (6 bases). The CDR3 consists of 14 residues. Germline values: CDR1 LNHDA, CDR2 SQIVND (reference sequence). V was shortened by 5 bases and J by 4 bases, with 12 bases between the two germline ends. The CDR3 here is CASSSGLAYNEQFF. CDR3 sequence (DNA): TGTGCCAGTAGTTCGGGACTCGCTTACAATGAGCAGTTCTTC.

The chain links TRBV7-9 to TRBJ2-7; possibly TRBD1 for D (6 bases). V was pared by 3 bases and J by 1 base, with 10 bases between. This CDR3 region has 14 residues. Germline V lookup: CDR1 SEHNR, CDR2 FQNEAQ (reference sequence). The CDR3 nucleotides read TGTGCCAGCAGCTTCAGGGGTCGTTCCTACGAGCAGTACTTC. Its protein is CASSFRGRSYEQYF.

The chain joins TRBV7-4 to TRBJ1-2, with 10 bases lining up with TRBD1. V dropped 4 bases and J dropped 1; count of bases not matched to a gene: 3. CDR1 and CDR2 from the germline V gene are SGHVT and SQSDAQ. This CDR3 contains 15 residues. CDR3 in DNA: TGTGCCAGCAGCTGGAGGACAGGGGGTAACTATGGCTACACCTTC. The encoded protein is CASSWRTGGNYGYTF.

The chain joins TRBV11-3 to TRBJ1-1; a weak D match, TRBD1 (6 bases). Germline-derived CDR1 and CDR2 are SGHNT and YENEEA. This CDR3 has 12 residues. The V and J ends lost 8 bases and 1 base respectively, with 8 bases between them. CDR3 in amino acids: CASRTENTEAFF. The CDR3 coding sequence is TGTGCCAGCCGGACAGAGAACACTGAAGCTTTCTTT.

This chain connects TRBV10-3 to TRBJ1-6; 7 bases fit TRBD1. The CDR3 runs 15 residues. Germline CDR1 is ENHRY and CDR2 is SYGVKD. With V trimmed by 2 bases and J by 5 bases, 3 bases remained unmatched. The CDR3 DNA follows: TGTGCCATCAGTGAGGGGGGGACAGATAATTCACCCCTCCACTTT. It translates to CAISEGGTDNSPLHF.

The J gene is TRBJ1-2, the V gene TRBV6-5; 8 bases agree with TRBD1. The CDR3 runs to 13 residues. CDR1 and CDR2 (germline): MNHEY, SVGAGI. Trimming cost V 7 bases and J 4 bases; bases outside gene matches: 5. The CDR3 sequence is CASTRQGSYGYTF. CDR3 in DNA: TGTGCCAGCACCCGACAGGGGTCCTATGGCTACACCTTC.

CDR3 protein: CASSPTAQGVTDTQYF. The DNA of the CDR3 is TGTGCCAGCAGCCCCACTGCGCAGGGGGTGACAGATACGCAGTATTTT. The chain combines TRBV27 with TRBJ2-3, with 7 positions matching TRBD1. After removal of 6 bases from V and 3 bases from J, the junction contained 12 bases not matched to a gene. Germline CDR1 reads MNHEY; CDR2 reads SMNVEV (reference sequence). The CDR3 is made up of 16 amino acids.

The chain's CDR3 is CASSPQGQGVEQYF. CDR3 DNA: TGTGCCAGCAGCCCACAAGGACAGGGCGTCGAGCAGTACTTC. The chain couples TRBV7-3 to TRBJ2-7, with TRBD1 matching 8 bases. Germline CDR1 reads SGHTA; CDR2 reads FQGTGA. V gave up 5 bases and J gave up 6 bases; unmatched junction bases: 9. This CDR3 region has 14 residues.

J is TRBJ2-7 and V is TRBV6-5; 10 bases agree with TRBD1. The V gene's germline CDR1 is MNHEY and CDR2 SVGAGI. J lost 6 bases, V lost 2 bases, and 1 base had no gene match. The CDR3 totals 13 residues. CDR3 in DNA: TGTGCCAGCAGTTACGGGGACAGGGGCGAGCAGTACTTC. Translation: CASSYGDRGEQYF.